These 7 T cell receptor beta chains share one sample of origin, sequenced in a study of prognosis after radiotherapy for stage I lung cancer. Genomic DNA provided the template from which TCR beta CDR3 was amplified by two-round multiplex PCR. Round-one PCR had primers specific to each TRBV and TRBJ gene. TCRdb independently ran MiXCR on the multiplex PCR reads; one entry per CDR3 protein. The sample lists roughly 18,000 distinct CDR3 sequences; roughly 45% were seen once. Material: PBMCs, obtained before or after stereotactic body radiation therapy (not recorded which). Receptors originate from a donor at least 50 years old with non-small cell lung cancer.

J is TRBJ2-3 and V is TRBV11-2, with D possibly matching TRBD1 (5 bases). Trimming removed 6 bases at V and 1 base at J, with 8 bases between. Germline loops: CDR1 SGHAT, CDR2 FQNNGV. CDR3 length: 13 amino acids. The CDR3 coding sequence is TGTGCCAGCAGAGAAGGGGGCACAGATACGCAGTATTTT. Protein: CASREGGTDTQYF.

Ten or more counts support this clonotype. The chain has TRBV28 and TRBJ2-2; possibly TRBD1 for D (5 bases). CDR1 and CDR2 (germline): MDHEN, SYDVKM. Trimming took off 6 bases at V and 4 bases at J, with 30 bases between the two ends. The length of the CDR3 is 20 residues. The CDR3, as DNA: TGTGCCAGCAGCTCCTTGTTTGAAGGGGCCGCCCGTCGGACCACCGGGGAGCTGTTTTTT. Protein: CASSSLFEGAARRTTGELFF.

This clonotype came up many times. The CDR3 nucleotides are TGCAGTGCCCCTTTTGGACTAGCGGGAGTAGAAAGCTCCTACAATGAGCAGTTCTTC. Its translation is CSAPFGLAGVESSYNEQFF. The chain combines TRBV20-1 with TRBJ2-1; TRBD2 matches at 13 bases. CDR1 DFQATT and CDR2 SNEGSKA come from the germline V gene (reference sequence). CDR3 length equals 19 residues. Losses at the gene ends were 6 bases for V and 0 bases for J; bases not matched to a gene: 14.

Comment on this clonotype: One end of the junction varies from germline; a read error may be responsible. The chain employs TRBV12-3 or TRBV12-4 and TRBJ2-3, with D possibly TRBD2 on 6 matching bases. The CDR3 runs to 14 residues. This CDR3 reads CASLIGRGTDTQYF. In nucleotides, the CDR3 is TGTGCCAGCTTGATAGGGCGGGGAACAGATACTCAGTATTTT.

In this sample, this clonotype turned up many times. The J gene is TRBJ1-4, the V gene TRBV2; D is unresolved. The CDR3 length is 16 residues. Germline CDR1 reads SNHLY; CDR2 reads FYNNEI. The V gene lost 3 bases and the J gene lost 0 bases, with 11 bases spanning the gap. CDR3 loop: CASSDDLQATNEKLFF. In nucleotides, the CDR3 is TGTGCCAGCAGTGACGATTTGCAAGCAACTAATGAAAAACTGTTTTTT.

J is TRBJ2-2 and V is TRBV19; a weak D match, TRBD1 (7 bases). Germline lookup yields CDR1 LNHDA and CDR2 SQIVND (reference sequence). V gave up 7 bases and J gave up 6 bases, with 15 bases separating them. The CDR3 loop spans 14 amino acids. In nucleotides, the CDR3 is TGTGCCAGTAACCCCGCAGGGGGGTCCGGGGAGCTGTTTTTT. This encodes CASNPAGGSGELFF.

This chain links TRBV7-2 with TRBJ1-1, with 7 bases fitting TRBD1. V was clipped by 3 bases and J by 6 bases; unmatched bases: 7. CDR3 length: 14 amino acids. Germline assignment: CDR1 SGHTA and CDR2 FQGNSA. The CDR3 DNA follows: TGTGCCAGCAGCTTCCTTGGTCAGGGGGCTGAAGCTTTCTTT. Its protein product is CASSFLGQGAEAFF. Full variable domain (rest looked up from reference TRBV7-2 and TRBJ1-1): GAGVSQSPSNKVTEKGKDVELRCDPISGHTALYWYRQSLGQGLEFLIYFQGNSAPDKSGLPSDRFSAERTGGSVSTLTIQRTQQEDSAVYLCASSFLGQGAEAFFGQGTRLTVV.